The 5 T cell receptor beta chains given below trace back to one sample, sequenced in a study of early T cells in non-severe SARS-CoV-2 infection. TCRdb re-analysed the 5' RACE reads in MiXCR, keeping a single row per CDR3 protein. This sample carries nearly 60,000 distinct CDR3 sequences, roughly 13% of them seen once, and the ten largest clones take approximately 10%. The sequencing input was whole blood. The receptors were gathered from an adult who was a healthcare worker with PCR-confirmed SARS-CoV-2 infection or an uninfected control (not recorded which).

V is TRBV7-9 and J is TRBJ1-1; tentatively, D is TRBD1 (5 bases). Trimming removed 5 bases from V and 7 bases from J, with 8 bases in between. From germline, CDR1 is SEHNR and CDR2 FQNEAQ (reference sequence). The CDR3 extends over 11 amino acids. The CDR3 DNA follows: TGTGCCAGCAGCATCCAGGGTGAAGCTTTCTTT. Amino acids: CASSIQGEAFF.

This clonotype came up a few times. This CDR3 is CASSRGQGESPLHF. The DNA of the CDR3 is TGTGCCAGCAGCCGCGGACAGGGGGAATCACCCCTCCACTTT. The J gene is TRBJ1-6, the V gene TRBV7-9, with 10 bases matching TRBD1. In germline, CDR1 is SEHNR, CDR2 FQNEAQ (reference sequence). V was pared by 5 bases and J by 10 bases, with 5 bases of the junction left unmatched. The CDR3 is 14 residues long.

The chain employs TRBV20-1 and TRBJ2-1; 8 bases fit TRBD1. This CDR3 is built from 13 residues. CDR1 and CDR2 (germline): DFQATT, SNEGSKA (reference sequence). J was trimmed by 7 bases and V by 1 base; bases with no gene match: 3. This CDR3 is CSARGTGRNEQFF. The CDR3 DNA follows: TGCAGTGCTAGAGGGACAGGGAGGAATGAGCAGTTCTTC.

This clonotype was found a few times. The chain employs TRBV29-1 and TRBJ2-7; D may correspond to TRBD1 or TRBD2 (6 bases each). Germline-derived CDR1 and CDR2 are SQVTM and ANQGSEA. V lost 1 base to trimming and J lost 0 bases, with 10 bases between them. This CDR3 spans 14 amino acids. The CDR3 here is CSVEGRGSSYEQYF. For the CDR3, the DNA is TGCAGCGTTGAAGGGAGGGGGAGCTCCTACGAGCAGTACTTC.

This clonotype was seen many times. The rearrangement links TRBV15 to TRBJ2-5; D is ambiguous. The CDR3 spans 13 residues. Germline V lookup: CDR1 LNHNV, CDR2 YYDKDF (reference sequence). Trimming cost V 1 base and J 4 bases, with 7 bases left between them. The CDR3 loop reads CATSRAPSETQYF. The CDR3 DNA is TGTGCCACCAGCAGAGCTCCCTCAGAGACCCAGTACTTC.